The 14 T cell receptor beta chains below all came from one sample that was sequenced in a study of cytomegalovirus exposure and HLA in healthy donors. The PCR contained 60 Vbeta and 13 Jbeta primers. Assay used: immunoSEQ multiplex PCR; TCRdb lists only in-frame clones, some missing. The sample lists around 55,000 clones, 60% to 80% seen once, with more than 2.5% in the top ten. The sample taken for sequencing was PBMCs. The source is a female donor in good health and CMV-seronegative.

This sequence joins TRBV27 and TRBJ2-1; no reliable D call. The germline CDR1 and CDR2 sequences are MNHEY and SMNVEV (reference sequence). Trimming took off 7 bases at V and 8 bases at J, with 24 bases between the two ends. This CDR3 is built from 16 residues. The CDR3 loop reads CASIKRIAAPGDEQFF. The CDR3 nucleotides are TGTGCCAGCATTAAGAGAATAGCAGCTCCTGGCGATGAGCAGTTCTTC.

CDR3 loop: CAWSVGLRILLAGGREETQYF. The CDR3, as DNA: TGTGCCTGGAGTGTTGGCCTTAGAATACTACTAGCGGGGGGGCGGGAAGAGACCCAGTACTTC. The J gene is TRBJ2-5, the V gene TRBV30; 13 bases agree with TRBD2. Germline V CDR1 and CDR2: GTSNPN, SVGIG (reference sequence). This CDR3 comprises 21 residues. Trimming took 0 bases from V and 3 from J; bases not matched to a gene: 19.

The rearrangement joins TRBV29-1 to TRBJ2-5, with unresolved D. The CDR3 length is 12 residues. Trimming cost V 4 bases and J 2 bases, with 8 bases left between them. In germline, CDR1 is SQVTM, CDR2 ANQGSEA. The DNA for the CDR3 is TGCAGCGTTGTTCCAGTTCAAGAGACCCAGTACTTC. It is translated as CSVVPVQETQYF. Complete variable domain (other parts from reference TRBV29-1 and TRBJ2-5): SAVISQKPSRDICQRGTSLTIQCQVDSQVTMMFWYRQQPGQSLTLIATANQGSEATYESGFVIDKFPISRPNLTFSTLTVSNMSPEDSSIYLCSVVPVQETQYFGPGTRLLVL.

As DNA, the CDR3 is TGTGCCAGCAGCCCCCTTAGAGCGGGGGCCTATGCACGGACAGATACGCAGTATTTT. This codes for CASSPLRAGAYARTDTQYF. The J gene is TRBJ2-3, the V gene TRBV7-6, with 8 bases matching TRBD2. This CDR3 has 19 residues. With V trimmed by 5 bases and J by 3 bases, 19 bases remained unmatched. CDR1 and CDR2 (germline): SGHVS, FNYEAQ.

The chain employs TRBV7-9 and TRBJ1-2; tentatively, D is TRBD1 (5 bases). V was pared by 3 bases and J by 3 bases, with 11 bases between. The CDR3 is 14 residues long. The germline V gene encodes CDR1 SEHNR and CDR2 FQNEAQ (reference sequence). CDR3 nucleotides: TGTGCCAGCAGCTTGGAGGGACCCGACTATGGCTACACCTTC. This codes for CASSLEGPDYGYTF.

Here the CDR3 reads CAWSQGQGGGYGYTF. The CDR3 nucleotides read TGTGCCTGGAGCCAAGGACAGGGAGGGGGCTATGGCTACACCTTC. The rearrangement links TRBV30 to TRBJ1-2, with TRBD1 identical over 8 bases. Looked up from germline, CDR1 is GTSNPN and CDR2 is SVGIG (reference sequence). The CDR3 has 15 amino acids. V lost 3 bases, J lost 4 bases, and 10 bases stayed unmatched.

The rearrangement joins TRBV19 to TRBJ2-1; 9 nucleotides match TRBD2. This CDR3 has 17 amino acids. Unmatched junction bases numbered 7, after V lost 3 bases and J lost 1 base. Germline V gives CDR1 LNHDA, CDR2 SQIVND (reference sequence). The CDR3 loop is CASSIETSGRSYNEQFF. As DNA, the CDR3 is TGTGCCAGTAGTATTGAAACTAGCGGGCGTTCCTACAATGAGCAGTTCTTC.

This chain links TRBV5-1 with TRBJ2-3, with 10 bases matching TRBD2. The V segment lost 2 bases and the J segment 2 bases; nucleotides outside the gene matches: 8. The length of the CDR3 is 17 residues. The V gene's germline CDR1 is SGHRS and CDR2 YFSETQ. In nucleotides, the CDR3 is TGCGCCAGCAGCTTAGGGGCTAGCGGGGGCCCCACAGATACGCAGTATTTT. Protein sequence: CASSLGASGGPTDTQYF.

CDR3 bases: TGCAGCGTTGGGGGCAGGTTCAACACTGAAGCTTTCTTT. Residues: CSVGGRFNTEAFF. The chain has TRBV29-1 and TRBJ1-1; maybe TRBD1 (5 bases). V was clipped by 4 bases and J by 2 bases, with 11 bases between them. The CDR3 runs 13 residues. The V gene's germline CDR1 is SQVTM and CDR2 ANQGSEA.

The rearrangement uses TRBV10-3 and TRBJ2-5, with D tentatively TRBD2 (6 bases). Trimming shortened V by 3 bases and J by 5 bases, and 19 bases separated the two germline ends. This CDR3 contains 16 residues. CDR1 and CDR2 from the germline V gene are ENHRY and SYGVKD. The CDR3 bases are TGTGCCATCAGTGACCCCGGGACTCCCGCAGGTGAGACCCAGTACTTC. This translates into CAISDPGTPAGETQYF.

The genes are TRBV18 and TRBJ1-3; TRBD1 matches 7 bases. V gave up 3 bases and J gave up 6 bases; unmatched junction bases: 5. In germline, CDR1 is KGHSH, CDR2 LQKENI. CDR3 length: 14 amino acids. The CDR3 coding sequence is TGTGCCAGCTCACCCGGGACAGATATAAACACCATATATTTT. The encoded protein is CASSPGTDINTIYF.

The chain combines TRBV2 with TRBJ1-2, with a possible D match to TRBD1 (6 bases). The V gene's germline CDR1 is SNHLY and CDR2 FYNNEI. Deletions cut 8 bases from V and 1 base from J, with 14 bases between. This CDR3 spans 14 amino acids. CDR3 loop: CASLGQSFNYGYTF. The CDR3 nucleotides are TGTGCCAGCCTTGGACAGTCCTTTAACTATGGCTACACCTTC.

The chain recombines TRBV5-1 with TRBJ2-4; perhaps TRBD2 as D (6 bases). Between the trimmed V and J ends, which lost 2 bases and 4 bases, there was a span of 10 bases. Germline CDR1 and CDR2: SGHRS and YFSETQ. The CDR3 consists of 14 residues. The CDR3 DNA is TGCGCCAGCAGCTTCAGTGGGGGGAAAAACATTCAGTACTTC. It is translated as CASSFSGGKNIQYF.

The chain uses TRBV30 and TRBJ2-2; D gene ambiguous. The end of the DNA is better explained by TRBJ1-3, so the J call may be wrong. The germline gives CDR1 GTSNPN, CDR2 SVGIG (reference sequence). The length of the CDR3 is 12 residues. Written as DNA, the CDR3 is TGTGCCTGGAGTGACTATCGAAACACCATATATTTT. It translates to CAWSDYRNTIYF.